What follows are 23 T cell receptor beta chains derived from one specimen sequenced in a study of long-term antiretroviral therapy in people with HIV. This was the immunoSEQ v3.0 assay at survey level. The data were produced by immunoSEQ multiplex PCR, yet TCRdb's version contains in-frame clones alone and is incomplete. Found here are some 9,700 clones, around 70% of them singletons; the top ten hold 20% to 25%. Here the sequenced sample was unsorted PBMCs, taken 1.8 years before starting antiretroviral therapy. These receptors all stem from a man in his forties with HIV.

By frequency in the sample, this clone is medium-sized (0.01 to 0.1%). The chain has TRBV28 and TRBJ1-2, with D perhaps TRBD1 (6 bases). The V gene's germline CDR1 is MDHEN and CDR2 SYDVKM. The CDR3 has 15 amino acids. Trimming removed 6 bases from V and 4 bases from J, with 18 bases in between. CDR3 amino acids: CASSPNHGGAYGYTF. Written as DNA, the CDR3 is TGTGCCAGCAGCCCTAATCACGGGGGCGCCTATGGCTACACCTTC.

This sequence joins TRBV11-2 and TRBJ1-2; possibly TRBD1 for D (5 bases). Germline CDR1 SGHAT, CDR2 FQNNGV. This CDR3 is 17 amino acids long. V lost 5 bases to trimming and J lost 0 bases, with 19 bases between them. The CDR3: CASSHYQGAPTNYGYTF. DNA for the CDR3: TGTGCCAGCAGCCACTATCAGGGAGCCCCCACTAACTATGGCTACACCTTC.

This clone was observed a few times. V is TRBV5-6 and J is TRBJ2-6, with 7 bases fitting TRBD2. The germline V gene encodes CDR1 SGHDT and CDR2 YYEEEE. The CDR3 loop spans 16 amino acids. V trimming: 0 bases; J trimming: 2 bases; junction bases outside the gene matches: 2. The CDR3 reads CASSLAGGTGANVLTF. CDR3 DNA: TGTGCCAGCAGCTTGGCCGGGGGGACTGGGGCCAACGTCCTGACTTTC. The full variable domain, rest sourced from reference TRBV5-6 and TRBJ2-6, is DAGVTQSPTHLIKTRGQQVTLRCSPKSGHDTVSWYQQALGQGPQFIFQYYEEEERQRGNFPDRFSGHQFPNYSSELNVNALLLGDSALYLCASSLAGGTGANVLTFGAGSRLTVL.

This chain joins TRBV30 and TRBJ2-3; 12 bases are a match to TRBD2. Germline-derived CDR1 and CDR2 are GTSNPN and SVGIG (reference sequence). The J segment lost 0 bases and the V segment lost 1 base, leaving 8 bases of the junction unmatched. The CDR3 spans 18 residues. In DNA, the CDR3 is TGTGCCTGGAGTGGAGGAAGGACTAGCGGGGCCAGCACAGATACGCAGTATTTT. Protein product: CAWSGGRTSGASTDTQYF. Complete variable domain (other parts from reference TRBV30 and TRBJ2-3): SQTIHQWPATLVQPVGSPLSLECTVEGTSNPNLYWYRQAAGRGLQLLFYSVGIGQISSEVPQNLSASRPQDRQFILSSKKLLLSDSGFYLCAWSGGRTSGASTDTQYFGPGTRLTVL.

The rearrangement links TRBV12-5 to TRBJ2-2, with D possibly being TRBD2 (6 bases). The CDR3 sequence is 14 residues long. Germline CDR1 LGHNT, CDR2 FRNRAP. V dropped 1 base and J dropped 6 bases, with 9 bases sitting between them. CDR3 residues: CASGLGSGAGELFF. CDR3 DNA sequence: TGTGCTAGTGGTTTGGGCTCGGGGGCCGGGGAGCTGTTTTTT.

V usage is TRBV10-3 and J usage is TRBJ1-1; D gene unclear. V was pared by 0 bases and J by 1 base, with 9 bases between. Germline V gene sequence: CDR1 ENHRY, CDR2 SYGVKD. CDR3 size: 15 residues. CDR3 loop: CAISESGETNTEAFF. DNA of the CDR3: TGTGCCATCAGTGAGTCAGGAGAAACGAACACTGAAGCTTTCTTT.

The chain uses TRBV30 and TRBJ2-7; the match to TRBD2 covers 8 bases. V lost 1 base, J lost 6 bases, and 8 bases stayed unmatched. CDR1 is GTSNPN and CDR2 is SVGIG in the germline V gene (reference sequence). The CDR3 contains 14 residues. In DNA, the CDR3 is TGTGCCTGGAGTGAAAATAGCGGGACGTCCGAGCAGTACTTC. Its translation is CAWSENSGTSEQYF.

The chain joins TRBV5-1 to TRBJ1-3, with a weak D call TRBD1 (5 bases). V dropped 4 bases and J dropped 4 bases, with 18 bases sitting between them. This CDR3 is built from 16 residues. CDR1 and CDR2 from the germline V gene are SGHRS and YFSETQ. CDR3: CASSVNFQGSGNTIYF. CDR3 sequence (DNA): TGCGCCAGCAGCGTTAATTTTCAGGGAAGCGGAAACACCATATATTTT.

The chain joins TRBV7-9 to TRBJ2-7; the D gene is possibly TRBD1 (6 bases). Trimming shortened V by 5 bases and J by 2 bases, and 13 bases separated the two germline ends. The germline gives CDR1 SEHNR, CDR2 FQNEAQ (reference sequence). This CDR3 has 14 residues. The CDR3 sequence: CASSPGTKPYEQYF. The CDR3, as DNA: TGTGCCAGCAGCCCCGGGACAAAGCCCTACGAGCAGTACTTC.

The chain is built from TRBV6-5 and TRBJ2-6; D possibly corresponds to TRBD1 (6 bases). Germline V gene sequence: CDR1 MNHEY, CDR2 SVGAGI. V gave up 4 bases and J gave up 3 bases, with 13 bases separating them. The CDR3 spans 16 residues. The CDR3 DNA sequence: TGTGCCAGCAGTTTACAGGGTGGAGGTGGGGCCAACGTCCTGACTTTC. As protein: CASSLQGGGGANVLTF.

The chain combines TRBV5-1 with TRBJ2-1, with TRBD2 identical over 9 bases. This CDR3 region has 15 residues. Per the germline V gene, CDR1 is SGHRS and CDR2 is YFSETQ. Germline trimming cut 2 bases from V and 7 bases from J; bases unmatched to any gene: 7. This CDR3 reads CASSLRAGGGNEQFF. CDR3 nucleotides: TGCGCCAGCAGCTTACGAGCGGGGGGCGGGAATGAGCAGTTCTTC.

V usage is TRBV19 and J usage is TRBJ2-1, with D perhaps assigned TRBD1 or TRBD2 (6 bases each). This CDR3 has 13 residues. The ends were cut back, 5 bases at V and 8 bases at J, with 13 bases in the middle. Per the germline V gene, CDR1 is LNHDA and CDR2 is SQIVND (reference sequence). The CDR3 protein is CASSASRGDEQFF. CDR3 in DNA: TGTGCCAGTAGTGCCTCGAGGGGGGATGAGCAGTTCTTC.

This clone was detected only a few times. This chain connects TRBV5-6 to TRBJ2-7, with 8 positions matching TRBD1. The CDR3 extends over 15 amino acids. Germline V gives CDR1 SGHDT, CDR2 YYEEEE. J was trimmed by 0 bases and V by 4 bases; bases with no gene match: 6. CDR3 in DNA: TGTGCCAGCAGCGGAGGGACAGGAGACTCCTACGAGCAGTACTTC. Protein: CASSGGTGDSYEQYF.

The chain couples TRBV5-4 to TRBJ1-3; weak D call: TRBD1 (6 bases). From germline, CDR1 is SGHNT and CDR2 YYREEE (reference sequence). CDR3 length: 16 residues. The V gene lost 4 bases and the J gene lost 2 bases, with 16 bases spanning the gap. The CDR3 DNA is TGTGCCAGCAGCCGCGAGGCGGCAGGGGCTGGAAACACCATATATTTT. Translation gives CASSREAAGAGNTIYF.

This clone turned up a few times. The chain joins TRBV19 to TRBJ1-1; unclear D gene. Germline assignment: CDR1 LNHDA and CDR2 SQIVND (reference sequence). V shed 3 bases and J shed 6 bases, with 11 bases lying between them. The length of the CDR3 is 13 residues. CDR3 amino acids: CASSILSPPEAFF. The CDR3 DNA reads TGTGCCAGTAGTATTCTGAGCCCTCCTGAAGCTTTCTTT. The variable domain in full, completed from reference TRBV19 and TRBJ1-1, reads DGGITQSPKYLFRKEGQNVTLSCEQNLNHDAMYWYRQDPGQGLRLIYYSQIVNDFQKGDIAEGYSVSREKKESFPLTVTSAQKNPTAFYLCASSILSPPEAFFGQGTRLTVV.

A few counts support this clone. The chain couples TRBV5-1 to TRBJ1-2; D remains ambiguous. This CDR3 has 13 amino acids. V was trimmed by 4 bases and J by 2 bases, leaving 9 bases between them. Germline V CDR1 and CDR2: SGHRS, YFSETQ. The CDR3 is CASSPDNNYGYTF. The CDR3 bases are TGCGCCAGCAGCCCCGACAACAACTATGGCTACACCTTC.

This chain uses TRBV20-1 with TRBJ2-1; D gene ambiguous. Per the germline V gene, CDR1 is DFQATT and CDR2 is SNEGSKA (reference sequence). V was trimmed by 3 bases and J by 8 bases, leaving 5 bases between them. The CDR3 is 10 amino acids. CDR3 coding DNA: TGCAGTGCTAGTATGGATGAGCAGTTCTTC. Its translation is CSASMDEQFF.

The chain uses TRBV5-8 and TRBJ1-2; no definite D call. V lost 6 bases, J lost 1 base, and 22 bases lay in between. Germline CDR1 reads SGHTS; CDR2 reads YDEGEE. The CDR3 has 17 residues. The CDR3 sequence is CASTQSALLGFNYGYTF. The CDR3 DNA sequence: TGTGCCAGCACCCAGTCAGCCTTGTTGGGTTTTAACTATGGCTACACCTTC.

Only a few counts were recorded for this clone. The J gene is TRBJ2-7, the V gene TRBV29-1; either TRBD1 or TRBD2 may supply D (5 bases each). The V end lost 4 bases, the J end lost 4 bases, and 8 bases lay between the germline ends. The CDR3 totals 11 residues. Germline V gene data show CDR1 as SQVTM and CDR2 as ANQGSEA. CDR3 protein: CSVAGAYEQYF. CDR3 sequence (DNA): TGCAGCGTTGCCGGGGCTTACGAGCAGTACTTC.

This clone is a singleton in its sample. The CDR3 loop is CAWSVQGPYTEAFF. CDR3 DNA: TGTGCCTGGAGTGTACAAGGACCGTACACTGAAGCTTTCTTT. This chain connects TRBV30 to TRBJ1-1; D gene unclear. V was shortened by 0 bases and J by 3 bases, with 11 bases between the two germline ends. The CDR3 has 14 amino acids. Per the germline V gene, CDR1 is GTSNPN and CDR2 is SVGIG (reference sequence).

This clone was recorded only once. The chain has TRBV27 and TRBJ2-5; 7 nucleotides match TRBD2. Germline loops: CDR1 MNHEY, CDR2 SMNVEV (reference sequence). The ends lost 4 bases at V and 1 base at J; junction bases unmatched: 12. This CDR3 is built from 17 residues. In DNA form, the CDR3 reads TGTGCCAGCAGTTCCACCCTCAGCGGGATTAGCCAAGAGACCCAGTACTTC. Encoded protein: CASSSTLSGISQETQYF.

This chain connects TRBV18 to TRBJ2-6; D may be TRBD1 (6 bases). Germline V gene sequence: CDR1 KGHSH, CDR2 LQKENI. This CDR3 is built from 16 residues. The V end lost 8 bases, the J end lost 4 bases, and 18 bases lay between the germline ends. The CDR3 is CASRQTGQSGANVLTF. The CDR3, as DNA: TGTGCCAGCCGTCAAACAGGGCAATCGGGGGCCAACGTCCTGACTTTC.

The rearrangement joins TRBV6-6 to TRBJ1-1, with a weak D call TRBD1 (5 bases). Germline-derived CDR1 and CDR2 are MNHNY and SVGAGI (reference sequence). V was shortened by 4 bases and J by 5 bases, with 8 bases between the two germline ends. The CDR3 loop spans 12 amino acids. CDR3 amino acids: CASSWGGTEAFF. Written as DNA, the CDR3 is TGTGCCAGCAGTTGGGGGGGGACTGAAGCTTTCTTT.